Below are 10 T cell receptor beta chains sequenced from a single sample in a study of T cells in Graves' hyperthyroidism and ophthalmopathy. Researchers took RNA transcripts and amplified the TCR beta CDR3 regions from them. HTBI primers were used for first-round RT-PCR of the TCR CDR3. TCRdb used MiXCR to reprocess the multiplex PCR reads, holding one entry per CDR3 protein. The table has over 450,000 distinct CDR3 sequences, over 13% seen once. Sequencing input: blood. The receptors here all came from a young woman with Graves' hyperthyroidism.

This clonotype came up many times. The J gene is TRBJ2-1, the V gene TRBV18; D possibly corresponds to TRBD2 (6 bases). The CDR3 extends over 16 amino acids. Trimming took off 6 bases at V and 0 bases at J, with 15 bases between the two ends. Germline CDR1 and CDR2: KGHSH and LQKENI. DNA for the CDR3: TGTGCCAGCTCTCTCCCTTGGCGGGGCTCCTACAATGAGCAGTTCTTC. Its protein product is CASSLPWRGSYNEQFF.

The CDR3 protein is CSVDSTGAHTEAFF. The CDR3 DNA sequence: TGCAGCGTTGACTCCACAGGGGCTCACACTGAAGCTTTCTTT. The chain links TRBV29-1 to TRBJ1-1; 7 nucleotides match TRBD1. The germline CDR1 and CDR2 sequences are SQVTM and ANQGSEA. This CDR3 region has 14 residues. V was clipped by 3 bases and J by 3 bases; unmatched bases: 7. The whole variable domain, filled in from reference TRBV29-1 and TRBJ1-1, reads SAVISQKPSRDICQRGTSLTIQCQVDSQVTMMFWYRQQPGQSLTLIATANQGSEATYESGFVIDKFPISRPNLTFSTLTVSNMSPEDSSIYLCSVDSTGAHTEAFFGQGTRLTVV.

This clonotype appeared many times. The chain joins TRBV19 to TRBJ1-5, with TRBD1 as a possible D gene (6 bases). V was pared by 7 bases and J by 3 bases, with 19 bases between. This CDR3 comprises 16 residues. Germline V gene data show CDR1 as LNHDA and CDR2 as SQIVND (reference sequence). CDR3 sequence: CASIRGEGTYNQPQHF. CDR3 DNA: TGTGCCAGTATAAGGGGTGAAGGGACATACAATCAGCCCCAGCATTTT. Filled out from reference TRBV19 and TRBJ1-5, the complete variable domain reads DGGITQSPKYLFRKEGQNVTLSCEQNLNHDAMYWYRQDPGQGLRLIYYSQIVNDFQKGDIAEGYSVSREKKESFPLTVTSAQKNPTAFYLCASIRGEGTYNQPQHFGDGTRLSIL.

This clonotype was seen at least ten times. The DNA of the CDR3 is TGTGCCTGGAGTGCACAGGGGGTTCTGGAGACCCAGTACTTC. Translating it yields CAWSAQGVLETQYF. The V gene is TRBV30, the J gene TRBJ2-5, with 8 bases identical to TRBD1. This CDR3 comprises 14 residues. Germline assignment: CDR1 GTSNPN and CDR2 SVGIG (reference sequence). The J segment lost 5 bases and the V segment lost 1 base, leaving 6 bases of the junction unmatched. The full variable domain, with the rest looked up from reference TRBV30 and TRBJ2-5, is SQTIHQWPATLVQPVGSPLSLECTVEGTSNPNLYWYRQAAGRGLQLLFYSVGIGQISSEVPQNLSASRPQDRQFILSSKKLLLSDSGFYLCAWSAQGVLETQYFGPGTRLLVL.

This clonotype was seen many times. The rearrangement links TRBV12-3 or TRBV12-4 to TRBJ1-5; D possibly corresponds to TRBD1 (5 bases). V lost 3 bases and J 4 bases, leaving 10 bases between the germline ends. The CDR3 sequence is 14 residues long. The CDR3 nucleotides read TGTGCCAGCAGTTTGGGGGGATTTAATCAGCCCCAGCATTTT. Protein: CASSLGGFNQPQHF.

This clonotype was observed a few times. V is TRBV20-1 and J is TRBJ2-2; D is undetermined. CDR1 and CDR2 from the germline V gene are DFQATT and SNEGSKA (reference sequence). The CDR3 extends over 13 amino acids. V dropped 3 bases and J dropped 0 bases, with 5 bases sitting between them. The CDR3 loop reads CSASLANTGELFF. The CDR3 DNA sequence: TGCAGTGCTAGTCTTGCGAACACCGGGGAGCTGTTTTTT.

This clonotype was detected ten times or more. This chain connects TRBV12-3 or TRBV12-4 to TRBJ2-4; the match to TRBD2 covers 8 bases. This CDR3 has 13 residues. V trimming: 6 bases; J trimming: 5 bases; junction bases outside the gene matches: 3. In DNA, the CDR3 is TGTGCCAGCAGCCTGGGACTAGAAAACATTCAGTACTTC. Its translation: CASSLGLENIQYF.

This chain uses TRBV6-2 or TRBV6-3 with TRBJ2-7; 13 nucleotides agree with TRBD2. Germline V gives CDR1 MNHEY, CDR2 SVGEGT. The CDR3 sequence is 16 residues long. Losses at the gene ends were 6 bases for V and 4 bases for J; bases not matched to a gene: 9. The CDR3 sequence: CASSSPGLAGRYEQYF. As DNA, the CDR3 is TGTGCCAGCAGCTCTCCGGGACTAGCGGGACGATACGAGCAGTACTTC.

This clonotype was found a few times. This chain uses TRBV7-9 with TRBJ1-2, with a tentative D call TRBD1 (5 bases). V lost 5 bases to trimming and J lost 6 bases, with 19 bases between them. The CDR3 consists of 15 residues. Germline CDR1 reads SEHNR; CDR2 reads FQNEAQ (reference sequence). The CDR3 coding sequence is TGTGCCAGCAGCCCAGCCTCGGGGCAGTCCCATGGCTACACCTTC. The encoded protein is CASSPASGQSHGYTF.

The table lists this clonotype with many counts. CDR3 DNA sequence: TGTGCCAGCAGCCCAAGGACAGGACAGCAGAACACTGAAGCTTTCTTT. Amino acids: CASSPRTGQQNTEAFF. V usage is TRBV3-1 and J usage is TRBJ1-1; 7 nucleotides line up with TRBD1. The J segment lost 1 base and the V segment lost 4 bases, leaving 9 bases of the junction unmatched. The CDR3 is made up of 16 amino acids. The germline V gene has CDR1 LGHDT and CDR2 YNNKEL (reference sequence).